This TCR beta chain comes out of a study of shared clonotypes between healthy human individuals. The assay was immunoSEQ multiplex PCR, and TCRdb's table has in-frame clones only and misses some. The repertoire includes some 790,000 clones, approximately 77% of them detected once, and around 1.7% sits in the top ten. In regard to this clone: Other nucleotide sequences from this sample produce the same CDR3.

The origin of this receptor is a woman aged 30 to 39 in good health. The sequenced material came from memory CD4+ T cells sorted from blood. The subset: CD45RA-negative fraction.

The CDR3 protein is CASSGTTNTGELFF. CDR3 DNA: TGCGCCAGCAGTGGGACAACGAACACCGGGGAGCTGTTTTTT. J is TRBJ2-2 and V is TRBV10-1; perhaps TRBD1 as D (5 bases). V was shortened by 4 bases and J by 0 bases, with 6 bases between the two germline ends. CDR1 and CDR2 from the germline V gene are WNHNN and SYGVQD (reference sequence). The CDR3 runs 14 residues.